The rows below give T cell receptor beta chains drawn from one sample of a study of OX40 agonist ivuxolimab in advanced cancers. Clones were read by immunoSEQ multiplex PCR, and TCRdb kept only the in-frame ones, dropping some. Of approximately 66,000 clones listed, 83% are singletons. Sequencing used CD4+ or CD8+ T cells sorted from blood, obtained in a trial of the OX40 agonist ivuxolimab. Receptor source: an adult with an advanced solid tumor such as melanoma, head and neck, liver or kidney cancer. Each CDR3 is given without its conserved first and last residue.

J gene,V gene,CDR3 protein
TRBJ1-5,TRBV7-3,ASSLTLSFRH
TRBJ1-2,TRBV5-1,ASSLAGQGHGYT
TRBJ1-5,TRBV19,ASQTGGGVYSNQPQH
TRBJ2-1,TRBV5-5,ASSLEETPYNEQF
TRBJ2-3,TRBV11-2,ASSLVRPDTQY
TRBJ1-3,TRBV23-1,ASSQTRTGTNSGNTIY
TRBJ1-4,TRBV30,AWTRGGTGTNEKLF
TRBJ1-5,TRBV2,ASSDDNQPQH
TRBJ1-5,TRBV28,ASSRGGRNQPQH
TRBJ2-7,TRBV29-1,SVGNGAAGYEQY
TRBJ1-4,TRBV7-2,ASSLWGNEKLF
TRBJ1-5,TRBV11-2,ASSLDNLSNQPQH
TRBJ2-3,TRBV19,ASSIVGDFTDTQY
TRBJ1-1,TRBV4-1,ASSLWDRDGTEAF
TRBJ1-4,TRBV6-1,ASSLNEKLF
TRBJ2-1,TRBV7-2,ASSLGGTAYNEQF
TRBJ1-2,TRBV28,ASYGQPNYGYT
TRBJ1-5,TRBV2,ASSPNLSWQPQH
TRBJ2-3,TRBV19,ASSTRTGSPLD
TRBJ1-6,TRBV27,ASSFMTGNNSPLH
TRBJ2-7,TRBV7-9,ASSFLAGGPLEQY
TRBJ1-5,TRBV7-8,ASSLSAQGHQPQH
TRBJ2-1,TRBV7-9,AIDLTPTGYNEQF
TRBJ2-5,TRBV5-4,ASSLLAGTQETQY
TRBJ1-4,TRBV5-1,ASSLAGKGGNEKLF
TRBJ1-3,TRBV4-1,ASSPQERAPSGNTIY
TRBJ1-1,TRBV6-6,ASGLAPAF
TRBJ1-2,TRBV28,ASSPPWGYYGYT
TRBJ2-5,TRBV10-3,AISGEPGLAGGGYQETQY
TRBJ2-3,TRBV30,AWREGTDTQY
TRBJ1-2,TRBV5-1,ASSTGQGMGGYT